This T cell receptor (beta chain) was identified in a study of neurological immune-mediated disorders. There are many counts of this clonotype. Its antigen is as yet unknown. Each CDR3 protein gets one entry after TCRdb re-called the 5' RACE reads with MiXCR. The sample gives about 46,000 distinct CDR3 sequences, about 2% of which show up once; around 2.1% is in the top ten. Notes on the study in general: Phylogenetic grouping assigned the repertoires of 18 of 34 multiple sclerosis patients to a single related-CDR3 cluster, which may represent a signature.

The TCR sequence derives from a woman in her thirties or forties with multiple sclerosis. Input material: PBMCs.

CDR3 amino acids: CASSFTTGRKTEAFF. The DNA of the CDR3 is TGTGCCAGCAGTTTTACCACAGGGCGGAAAACTGAAGCTTTCTTT. The chain recombines TRBV12-3 or TRBV12-4 with TRBJ1-1; D possibly corresponds to TRBD1 (6 bases). The CDR3 length is 15 residues. V gave up 3 bases and J gave up 5 bases, with 16 bases separating them.